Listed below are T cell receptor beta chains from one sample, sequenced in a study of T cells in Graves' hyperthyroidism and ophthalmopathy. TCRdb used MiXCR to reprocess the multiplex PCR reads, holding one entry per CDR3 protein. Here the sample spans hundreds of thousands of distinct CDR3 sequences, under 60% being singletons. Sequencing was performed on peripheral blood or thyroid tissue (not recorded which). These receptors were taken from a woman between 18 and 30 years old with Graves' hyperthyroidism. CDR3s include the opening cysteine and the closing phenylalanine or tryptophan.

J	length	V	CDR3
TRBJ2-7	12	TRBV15	CATSKRAGEQYF
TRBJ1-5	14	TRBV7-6	CASSAGTGGQPQHF
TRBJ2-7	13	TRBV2	CASSLGGIDEQYF
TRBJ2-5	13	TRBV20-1	CSARNRRGETQYF
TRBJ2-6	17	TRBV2	CANSELAGAYGANVLTF
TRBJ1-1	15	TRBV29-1	CSVDSGERWNTEAFF
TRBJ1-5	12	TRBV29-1	CSHDWGNQPQHF
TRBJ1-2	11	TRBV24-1	CATDGVYGYTF
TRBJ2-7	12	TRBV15	CATSGGTGEQYF
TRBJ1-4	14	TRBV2	CASTRDRAQEKLFF
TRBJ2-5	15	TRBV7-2	CASSLAFTGQETQYF
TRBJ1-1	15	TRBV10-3	CASSDTSGEYTEAFF
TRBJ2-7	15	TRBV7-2	CASSLAPGGVGEQYF
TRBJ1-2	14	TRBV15	CATSRNQGAGGYTF
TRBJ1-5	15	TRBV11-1	CASSPPIRGNQPQHF
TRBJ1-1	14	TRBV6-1	CASTHRDRDTEAFF
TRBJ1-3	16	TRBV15	CATSRALGRSGNTIYF
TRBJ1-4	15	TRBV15	CATSSRGAGGEKLFF
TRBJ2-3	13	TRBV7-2	CAGNSGRTDTQYF
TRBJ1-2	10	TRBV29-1	CSQGGDGYTF
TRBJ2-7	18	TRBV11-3	CASSLVILAGSRHYEQYF
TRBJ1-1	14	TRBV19	CASSRRQPNTEAFF
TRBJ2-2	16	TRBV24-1	CAGRSRDRKNTGELFF
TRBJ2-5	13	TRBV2	CASSEGGLETQYF
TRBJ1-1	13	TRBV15	CATSRGTSGIAFF
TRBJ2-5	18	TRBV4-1	CASSWTSGRARGQETQYF